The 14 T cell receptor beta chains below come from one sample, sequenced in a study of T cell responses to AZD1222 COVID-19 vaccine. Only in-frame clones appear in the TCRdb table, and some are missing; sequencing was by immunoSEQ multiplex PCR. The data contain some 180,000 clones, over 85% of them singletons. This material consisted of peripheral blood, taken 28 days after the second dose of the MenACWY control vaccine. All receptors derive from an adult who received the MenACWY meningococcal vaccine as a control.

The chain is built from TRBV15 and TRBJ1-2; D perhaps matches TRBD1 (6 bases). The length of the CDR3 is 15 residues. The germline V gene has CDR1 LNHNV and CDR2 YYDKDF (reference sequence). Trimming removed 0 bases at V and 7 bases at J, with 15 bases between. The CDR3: CATSRDTGAISGYTF. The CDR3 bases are TGTGCCACCAGCAGAGATACGGGGGCGATATCTGGCTACACCTTC.

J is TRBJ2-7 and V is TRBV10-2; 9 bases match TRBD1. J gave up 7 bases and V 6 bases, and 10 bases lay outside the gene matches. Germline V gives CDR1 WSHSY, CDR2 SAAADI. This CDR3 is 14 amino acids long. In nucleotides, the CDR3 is TGCGCCAGCAGACTTCCCGGGACAGGGAAGGAGCAGTACTTC. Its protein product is CASRLPGTGKEQYF.

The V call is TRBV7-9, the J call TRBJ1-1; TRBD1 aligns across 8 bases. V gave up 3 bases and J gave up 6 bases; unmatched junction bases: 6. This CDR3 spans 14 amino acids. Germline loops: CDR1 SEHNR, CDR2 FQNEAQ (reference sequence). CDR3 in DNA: TGTGCCAGCAGCTTGGCCGCAGGGGGCTCTGAAGCTTTCTTT. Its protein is CASSLAAGGSEAFF. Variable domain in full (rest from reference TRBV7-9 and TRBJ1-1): DTGVSQNPRHKITKRGQNVTFRCDPISEHNRLYWYRQTLGQGPEFLTYFQNEAQLEKSRLLSDRFSAERPKGSFSTLEIQRTEQGDSAMYLCASSLAAGGSEAFFGQGTRLTVV.

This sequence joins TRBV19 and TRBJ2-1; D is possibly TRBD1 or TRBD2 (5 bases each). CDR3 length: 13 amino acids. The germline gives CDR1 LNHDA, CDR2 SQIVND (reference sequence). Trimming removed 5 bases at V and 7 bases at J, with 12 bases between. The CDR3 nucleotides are TGTGCCAGTAGTGGGACCATGGTAAATGAGCAGTTCTTC. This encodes CASSGTMVNEQFF.

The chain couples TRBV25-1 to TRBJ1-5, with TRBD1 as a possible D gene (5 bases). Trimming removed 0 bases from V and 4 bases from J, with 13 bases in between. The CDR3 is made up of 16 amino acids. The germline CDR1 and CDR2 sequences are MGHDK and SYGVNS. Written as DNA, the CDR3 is TGTGCCAGCAGTGAATATAGCGTGGGGGGGAATCAGCCCCAGCATTTT. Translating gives CASSEYSVGGNQPQHF.

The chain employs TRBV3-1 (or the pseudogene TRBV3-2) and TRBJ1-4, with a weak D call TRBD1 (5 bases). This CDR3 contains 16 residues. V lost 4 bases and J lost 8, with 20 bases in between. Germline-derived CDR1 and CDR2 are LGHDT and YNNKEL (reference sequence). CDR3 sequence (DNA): TGTGCCAGCAGCCGCACCGGGGCAGGGCCTGGCGAAAAACTGTTTTTT. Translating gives CASSRTGAGPGEKLFF.

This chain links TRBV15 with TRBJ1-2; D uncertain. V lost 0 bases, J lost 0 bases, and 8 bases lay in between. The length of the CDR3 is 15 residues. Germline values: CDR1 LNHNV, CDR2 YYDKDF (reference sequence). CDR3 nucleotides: TGTGCCACCAGCAGAGATTACCAGACTAACTATGGCTACACCTTC. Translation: CATSRDYQTNYGYTF.

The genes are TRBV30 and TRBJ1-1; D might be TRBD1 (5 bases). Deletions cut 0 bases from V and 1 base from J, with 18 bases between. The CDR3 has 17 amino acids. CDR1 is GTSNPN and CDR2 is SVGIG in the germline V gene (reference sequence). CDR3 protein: CAWSVTFSGSANTEAFF. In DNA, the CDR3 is TGTGCCTGGAGTGTGACCTTCTCAGGGAGCGCGAACACTGAAGCTTTCTTT.

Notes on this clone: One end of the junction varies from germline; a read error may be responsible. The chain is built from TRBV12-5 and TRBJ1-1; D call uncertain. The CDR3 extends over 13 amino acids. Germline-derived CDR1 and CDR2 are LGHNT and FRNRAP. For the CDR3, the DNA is TGTGCTAGTTCCGAAGTCGGGAACGCTGAAGCTTTCTTT. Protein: CASSEVGNAEAFF.

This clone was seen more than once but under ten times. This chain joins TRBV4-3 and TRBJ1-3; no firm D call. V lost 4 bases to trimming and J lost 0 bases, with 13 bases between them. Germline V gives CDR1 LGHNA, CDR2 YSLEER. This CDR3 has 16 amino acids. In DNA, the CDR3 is TGCGCCAGCAGCCGAGATTTTGGGAGCTCTGGAAACACCATATATTTT. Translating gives CASSRDFGSSGNTIYF.

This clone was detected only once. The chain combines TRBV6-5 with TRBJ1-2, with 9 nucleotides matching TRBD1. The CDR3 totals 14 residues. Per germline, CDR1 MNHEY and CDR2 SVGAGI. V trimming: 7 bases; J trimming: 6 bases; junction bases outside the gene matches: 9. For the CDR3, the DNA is TGTGCCAGCATTCCCCCCGGGACAGGGCATGGCTACACCTTC. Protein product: CASIPPGTGHGYTF.

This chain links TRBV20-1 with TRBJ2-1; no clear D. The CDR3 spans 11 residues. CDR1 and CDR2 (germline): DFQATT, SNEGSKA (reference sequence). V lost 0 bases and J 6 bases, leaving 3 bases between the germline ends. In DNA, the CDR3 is TGCAGTGCTAGAGATCCCAATGAGCAGTTCTTC. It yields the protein CSARDPNEQFF.

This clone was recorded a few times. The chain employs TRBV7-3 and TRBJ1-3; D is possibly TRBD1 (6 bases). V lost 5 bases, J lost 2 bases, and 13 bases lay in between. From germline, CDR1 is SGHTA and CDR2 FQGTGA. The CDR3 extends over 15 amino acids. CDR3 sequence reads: CASSPQGYPGNTIYF. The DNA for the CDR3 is TGTGCCAGCAGCCCACAGGGATACCCTGGAAACACCATATATTTT. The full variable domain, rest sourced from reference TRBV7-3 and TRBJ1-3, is GAGVSQTPSNKVTEKGKYVELRCDPISGHTALYWYRQSLGQGPEFLIYFQGTGAADDSGLPNDRFFAVRPEGSVSTLKIQRTERGDSAVYLCASSPQGYPGNTIYFGEGSWLTVV.

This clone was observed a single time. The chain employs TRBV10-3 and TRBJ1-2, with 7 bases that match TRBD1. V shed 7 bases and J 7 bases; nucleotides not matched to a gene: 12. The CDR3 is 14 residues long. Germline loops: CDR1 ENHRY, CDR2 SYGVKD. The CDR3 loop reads CAIMGPTGHGGYTF. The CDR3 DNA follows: TGTGCCATCATGGGCCCGACAGGGCACGGTGGCTACACCTTC.